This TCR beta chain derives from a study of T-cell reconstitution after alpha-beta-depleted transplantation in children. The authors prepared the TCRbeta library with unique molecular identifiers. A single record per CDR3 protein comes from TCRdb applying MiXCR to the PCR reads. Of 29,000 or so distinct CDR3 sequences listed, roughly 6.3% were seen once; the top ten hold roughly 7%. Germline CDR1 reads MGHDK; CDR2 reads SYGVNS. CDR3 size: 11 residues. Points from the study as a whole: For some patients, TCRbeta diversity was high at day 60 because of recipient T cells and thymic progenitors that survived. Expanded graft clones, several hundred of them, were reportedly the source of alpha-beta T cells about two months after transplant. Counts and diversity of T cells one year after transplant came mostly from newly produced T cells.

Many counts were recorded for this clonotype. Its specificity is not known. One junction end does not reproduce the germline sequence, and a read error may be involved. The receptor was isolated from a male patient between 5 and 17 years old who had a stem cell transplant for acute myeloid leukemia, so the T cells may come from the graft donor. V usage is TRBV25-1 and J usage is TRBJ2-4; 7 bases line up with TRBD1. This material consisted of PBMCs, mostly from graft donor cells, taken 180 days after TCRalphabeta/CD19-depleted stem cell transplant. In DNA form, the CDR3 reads TGTGCCAGCAGTGGAGGGGGCGCGTGGGTTTTC. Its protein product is CASSGGGAWVF.